This T cell receptor beta chain was sequenced for a study of OX40 agonist ivuxolimab in advanced cancers. Turning to the overall study: Ivuxolimab was a fully human IgG2 agonistic monoclonal antibody targeting the costimulatory receptor OX40 (CD134). Intravenous ivuxolimab was administered to patients every 2 weeks at six dose levels: 0.01, 0.1, 0.3, 1.5, 3 and 10 mg/kg. Among the approximately 50 dose-escalation patients, about 20 had hepatocellular carcinoma, about 15 melanoma, 9 renal cell carcinoma and 9 head and neck cancer. In the dose-escalation cohort, roughly 82% of patients were male, and the mean age was 60 years with a range of roughly 20 to 79. Patients were allowed to have had prior anti-PD-1, anti-PD-L1 or anti-CTLA-4 therapy, and approximately 40% of the dose-escalation patients had been treated with checkpoint inhibitors. Three dose-escalation patients achieved partial responses, one with hepatocellular carcinoma and two with cutaneous melanoma. Peripheral TCRbeta sequencing aimed to test whether ivuxolimab altered TCR sequence diversity and caused clonal T-cell expansion. The monotherapy dose-escalation portion (N of about 52 patients) of the phase I ivuxolimab trial is reported in the paper. Overall study results and their limits: The antigen specificity of the peripheral T cells that underwent clonal expansion was not determined. In partial responders in the 0.1-3.0 mg/kg groups, normalized peripheral clonal expansion was found to be among the lowest, especially among CD8+ T cells. On average, CD8+ T cells showed more expanded clones than CD4+ T cells after ivuxolimab. At doses of 0.1 to 3.0 mg/kg, clonal expansion of both CD4+ and CD8+ T cells in blood was seen between baseline and week 6. Low levels of normalized T-cell clonal expansion were also seen in some nonresponding patients.

Note on this clone: The antigen it binds to is not known. No base qualities exist here, and no much larger clone lies one base off it.

Genomic DNA was isolated from the sorted cells so that the TCRbeta CDR3 region could be sequenced. The immunoSEQ Assay was used for sequencing of TCRbeta CDR3 regions. The table was pulled from immuneACCESS by TCRdb, which kept in-frame rearrangements only. Such tables lose some clones; where checked, under half of the loss comes from unresolved V genes, and the rest has no known cause. The sample yields 53,000 or so clones; 70% to 90% were counted once. The ten most abundant clones make up around 15% of the sample. The CDR3 spans 15 residues, from the cysteine through the phenylalanine. The DNA shown is the 45-base CDR3, in frame from base 1. The germline ends are 11 bases apart after V is trimmed by 0 bases and J by 2 bases. Reading the germline V gene gives CDR1 SGHVS and CDR2 FQNEAQ. Patients with a history of autoimmune disease or receiving systemic immunosuppression were excluded from the trial. Peripheral blood for TCR sequencing was collected from all dose cohorts at baseline, on cycle 4 day 1, and on cycle 7 day 1. The samples were drawn from a first-in-human, open-label, multicenter phase I dose-escalation trial of ivuxolimab. Adults with locally advanced or metastatic head and neck squamous cell, hepatocellular, melanoma or renal cell carcinoma were enrolled in the trial. Before TCR sequencing, CD4+ and CD8+ T cells were separately sorted from peripheral blood.

This sample comprised CD4+ or CD8+ T cells sorted from blood, obtained in a trial of the OX40 agonist ivuxolimab. The chain is encoded by TRBV7-8 joined to TRBJ2-7; a confident D gene designation cannot be given. The receptor comes from an adult with an advanced solid tumor such as melanoma, head and neck, liver or kidney cancer. CDR3 reads: CASSLARGFTYEQYF. The DNA sequence reads TGTGCCAGCAGCTTAGCGCGCGGATTTACCTACGAGCAGTACTTC.